The T cell receptor beta chain described here comes from a study of patients and donors after allogeneic stem cell transplantation. This clonotype was seen a handful of times. Germline V lookup: CDR1 MNHNS, CDR2 SASEGT. The length of the CDR3 is 14 residues. Trimming left V 6 bases short and J 2 bases short, with 14 bases between. MiXCR was run by TCRdb on the RT-PCR reads, yielding one entry per CDR3 protein. The table has about a million distinct CDR3 sequences, more than 15% seen once. This chain uses TRBV6-1 with TRBJ2-7; D possibly corresponds to TRBD2 (5 bases). The sequenced sample was blood, either unsorted or a sorted T cell fraction (not recorded which). This clonotype originated in a human donor who was either an allogeneic HSCT recipient or a stem cell or donor lymphocyte infusion donor (not recorded which). It is not recorded whose cells these are; they may come from a transplant donor. CDR3 DNA: TGTGCCAGCAGGCCGGGAAAGAGAGCCTACGAGCAGTACTTC. Translated: CASRPGKRAYEQYF.